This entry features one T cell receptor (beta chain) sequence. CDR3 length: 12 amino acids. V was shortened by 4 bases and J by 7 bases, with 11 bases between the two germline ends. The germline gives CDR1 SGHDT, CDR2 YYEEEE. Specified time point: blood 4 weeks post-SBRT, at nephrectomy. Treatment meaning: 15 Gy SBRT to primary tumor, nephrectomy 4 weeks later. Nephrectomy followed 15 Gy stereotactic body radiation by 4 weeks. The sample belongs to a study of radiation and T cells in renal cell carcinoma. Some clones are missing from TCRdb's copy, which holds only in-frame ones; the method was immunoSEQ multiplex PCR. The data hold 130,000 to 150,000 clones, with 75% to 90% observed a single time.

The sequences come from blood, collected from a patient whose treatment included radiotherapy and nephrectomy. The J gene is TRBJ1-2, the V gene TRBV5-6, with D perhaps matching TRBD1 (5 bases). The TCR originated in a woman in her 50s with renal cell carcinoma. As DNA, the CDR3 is TGTGCCAGCAGCCCCAGGGTCCCTGGCTACACCTTC. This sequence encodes CASSPRVPGYTF.